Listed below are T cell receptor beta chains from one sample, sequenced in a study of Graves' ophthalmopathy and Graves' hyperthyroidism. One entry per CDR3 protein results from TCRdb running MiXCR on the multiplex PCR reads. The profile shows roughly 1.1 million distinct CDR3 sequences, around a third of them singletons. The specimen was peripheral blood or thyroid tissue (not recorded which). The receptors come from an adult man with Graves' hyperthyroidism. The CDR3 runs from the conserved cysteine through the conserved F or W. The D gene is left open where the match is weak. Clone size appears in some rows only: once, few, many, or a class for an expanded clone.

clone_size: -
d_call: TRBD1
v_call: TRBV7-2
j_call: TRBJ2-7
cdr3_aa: CASMTGNEQYF
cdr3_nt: TGTGCCTCCATGACAGGGAACGAGCAGTACTTC

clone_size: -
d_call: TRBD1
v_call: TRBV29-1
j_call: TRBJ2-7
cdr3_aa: CSVEEPGQGNEQYF
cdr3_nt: TGCAGCGTTGAAGAACCGGGACAGGGTAACGAGCAGTACTTC

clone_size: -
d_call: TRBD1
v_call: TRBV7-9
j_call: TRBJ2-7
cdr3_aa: CASSADRAHEQYF
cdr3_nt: TGTGCCAGCAGTGCTGACAGGGCCCACGAGCAGTACTTC

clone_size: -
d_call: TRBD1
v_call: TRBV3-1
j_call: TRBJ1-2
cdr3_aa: CASSVGQDNYGYTF
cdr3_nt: TGTGCCAGCAGCGTGGGACAGGATAACTATGGCTACACCTTC

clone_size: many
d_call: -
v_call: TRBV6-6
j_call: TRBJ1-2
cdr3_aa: CASSSPRDANHGYTF
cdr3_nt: TGTGCCAGCAGTTCCCCTCGGGACGCAAACCATGGCTACACCTTC

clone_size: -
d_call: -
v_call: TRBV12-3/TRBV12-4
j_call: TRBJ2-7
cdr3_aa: CASSLVAFHEQYF
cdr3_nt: TGTGCCAGCAGTTTAGTTGCGTTCCACGAGCAGTACTTC

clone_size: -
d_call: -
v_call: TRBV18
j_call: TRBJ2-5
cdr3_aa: CASSLGSDYQETQYF
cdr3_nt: TGTGCCAGCTCACTAGGCAGTGACTACCAAGAGACCCAGTACTTC

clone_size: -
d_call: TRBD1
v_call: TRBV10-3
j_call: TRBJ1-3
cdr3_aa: CAIRGQGGTIYF
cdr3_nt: TGTGCCATCAGGGGACAGGGCGGCACCATATATTTT

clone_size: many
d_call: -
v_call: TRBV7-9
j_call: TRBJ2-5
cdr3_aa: CASSFHMGRTQETQYF
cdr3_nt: TGTGCCAGCAGCTTTCACATGGGAAGAACCCAAGAGACCCAGTACTTC

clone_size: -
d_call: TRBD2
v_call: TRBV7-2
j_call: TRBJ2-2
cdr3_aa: CASSLDPSGVMLGELFF
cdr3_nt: TGTGCCAGCAGCTTAGATCCTAGCGGGGTGATGCTCGGGGAGCTGTTTTTT

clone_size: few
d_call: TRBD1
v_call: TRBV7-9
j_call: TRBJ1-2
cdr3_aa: CASSPTGDNYGYTF
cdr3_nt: TGTGCCAGCTCACCGACAGGGGATAACTATGGCTACACCTTC

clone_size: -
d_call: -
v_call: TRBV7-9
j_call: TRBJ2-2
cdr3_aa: CASSLRDTGELLF
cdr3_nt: TGTGCCAGCAGCTTACGGGACACCGGGGAGCTGCTTTTT

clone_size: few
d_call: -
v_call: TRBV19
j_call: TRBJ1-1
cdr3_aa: CASIYRPGTEAFF
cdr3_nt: TGTGCCAGTATTTATCGGCCGGGCACTGAAGCTTTCTTT

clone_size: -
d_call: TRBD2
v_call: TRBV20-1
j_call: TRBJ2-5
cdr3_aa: CSARSTSGQETQYF
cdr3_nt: TGCAGTGCTAGATCGACTAGCGGCCAAGAGACCCAGTACTTC

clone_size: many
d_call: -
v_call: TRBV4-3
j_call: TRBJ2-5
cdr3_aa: CASSQGFGFGAGEETQYF
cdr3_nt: TGCGCCAGCAGCCAAGGATTCGGTTTCGGAGCAGGGGAAGAGACCCAGTACTTC

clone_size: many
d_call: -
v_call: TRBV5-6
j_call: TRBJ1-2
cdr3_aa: CASSPPGVWGYGYTF
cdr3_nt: TGTGCCAGCAGCCCACCAGGGGTTTGGGGCTATGGCTACACCTTC

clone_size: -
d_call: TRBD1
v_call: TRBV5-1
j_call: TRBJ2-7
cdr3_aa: CASSLAKDRGSSCEQYF
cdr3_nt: TGCGCCAGCAGCTTGGCTAAGGACAGGGGAAGCTCCTGCGAGCAGTACTTC

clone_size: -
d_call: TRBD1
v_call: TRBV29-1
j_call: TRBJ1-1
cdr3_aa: CSGTPGGTEAFF
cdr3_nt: TGCAGCGGTACCCCAGGGGGAACTGAAGCTTTCTTT

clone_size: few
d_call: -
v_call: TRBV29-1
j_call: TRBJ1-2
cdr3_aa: CSVGRGANGYTF
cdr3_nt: TGCAGCGTTGGTCGGGGTGCGAATGGCTACACCTTC

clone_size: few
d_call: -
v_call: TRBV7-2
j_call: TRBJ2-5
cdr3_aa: CASSLTKSGETQYF
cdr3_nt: TGTGCCAGCAGCTTAACAAAGAGTGGAGAGACCCAGTACTTC

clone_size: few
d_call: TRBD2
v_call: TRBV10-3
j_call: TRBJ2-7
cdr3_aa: CAISPGRISGTYEQYF
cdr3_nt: TGTGCCATCAGCCCGGGACGGATTAGCGGGACCTACGAGCAGTACTTC

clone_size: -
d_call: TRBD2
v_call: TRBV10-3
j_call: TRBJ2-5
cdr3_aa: CATRGARVASGIVETQYF
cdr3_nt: TGTGCCACCAGGGGCGCACGGGTGGCTAGCGGGATAGTTGAGACCCAGTACTTC

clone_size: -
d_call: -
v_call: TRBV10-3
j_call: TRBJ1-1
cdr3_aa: CATRRDGMNTEAFF
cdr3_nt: TGTGCCACGAGGAGGGACGGCATGAACACTGAAGCTTTCTTT

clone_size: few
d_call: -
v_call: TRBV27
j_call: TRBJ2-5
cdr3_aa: CASSLEHGGETQYF
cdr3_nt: TGTGCCAGCAGTTTAGAGCACGGGGGTGAGACCCAGTACTTC

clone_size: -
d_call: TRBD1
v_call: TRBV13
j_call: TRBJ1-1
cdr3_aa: CASSWTGINTGAFF
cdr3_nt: TGTGCCAGCAGCTGGACAGGGATAAACACTGGAGCTTTCTTT

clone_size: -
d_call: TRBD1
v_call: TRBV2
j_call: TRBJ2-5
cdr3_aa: CASRRQGTKETQYF
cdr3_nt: TGTGCCAGCAGAAGACAGGGGACAAAAGAGACCCAGTACTTC

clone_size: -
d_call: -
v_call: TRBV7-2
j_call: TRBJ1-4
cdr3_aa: CASSQGRQAWKLFF
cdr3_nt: TGTGCCAGCAGCCAAGGGAGACAGGCTTGGAAACTGTTTTTT

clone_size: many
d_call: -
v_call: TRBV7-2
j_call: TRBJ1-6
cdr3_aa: CASSYRLGSITPLHF
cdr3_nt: TGTGCCAGCAGCTATAGGCTGGGCAGCATTACACCCCTCCACTTT

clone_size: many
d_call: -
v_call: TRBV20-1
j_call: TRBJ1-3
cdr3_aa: CSARKQGSGNTIYF
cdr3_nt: TGCAGTGCAAGAAAACAGGGCTCTGGAAACACCATATATTTT